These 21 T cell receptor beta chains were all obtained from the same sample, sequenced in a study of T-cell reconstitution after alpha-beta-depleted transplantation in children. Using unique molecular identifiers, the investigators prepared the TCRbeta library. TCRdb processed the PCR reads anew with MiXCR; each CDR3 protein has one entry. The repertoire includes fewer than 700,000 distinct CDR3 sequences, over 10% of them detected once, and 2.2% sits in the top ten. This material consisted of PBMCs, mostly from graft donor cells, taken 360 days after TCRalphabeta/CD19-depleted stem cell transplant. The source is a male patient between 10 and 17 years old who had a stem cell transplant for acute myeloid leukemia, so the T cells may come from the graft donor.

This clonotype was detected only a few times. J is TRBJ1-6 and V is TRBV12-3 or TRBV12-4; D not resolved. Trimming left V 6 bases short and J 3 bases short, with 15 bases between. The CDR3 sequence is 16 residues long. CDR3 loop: CASRPSLEGYNSPLHF. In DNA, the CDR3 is TGTGCCAGCAGACCGTCCCTGGAGGGCTATAATTCACCCCTCCACTTT.

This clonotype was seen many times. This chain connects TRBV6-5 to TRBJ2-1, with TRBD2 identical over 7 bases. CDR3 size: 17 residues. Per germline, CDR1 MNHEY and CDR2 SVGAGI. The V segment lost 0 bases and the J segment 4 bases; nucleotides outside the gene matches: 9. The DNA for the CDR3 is TGTGCCAGCAGTTACTCCCCCGGAGGCGGGGGATACAATGAGCAGTTCTTC. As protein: CASSYSPGGGGYNEQFF.

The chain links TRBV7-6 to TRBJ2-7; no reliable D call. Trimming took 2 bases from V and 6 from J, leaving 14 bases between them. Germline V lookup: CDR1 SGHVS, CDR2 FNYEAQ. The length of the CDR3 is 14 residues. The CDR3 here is CASSLFQAASEQYF. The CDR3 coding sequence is TGTGCCAGCAGCTTATTTCAGGCTGCCTCCGAGCAGTACTTC.

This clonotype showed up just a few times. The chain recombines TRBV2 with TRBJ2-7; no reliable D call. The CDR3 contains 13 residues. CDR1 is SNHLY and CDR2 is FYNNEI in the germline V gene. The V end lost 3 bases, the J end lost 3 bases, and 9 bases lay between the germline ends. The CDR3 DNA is TGTGCCAGCAGTGAGAGAACCTACTACGAGCAGTACTTC. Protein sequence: CASSERTYYEQYF.

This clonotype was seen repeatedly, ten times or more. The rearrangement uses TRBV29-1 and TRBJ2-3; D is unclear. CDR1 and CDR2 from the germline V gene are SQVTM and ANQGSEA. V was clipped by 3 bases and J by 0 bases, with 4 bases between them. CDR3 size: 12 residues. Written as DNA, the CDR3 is TGCAGCGTTGACCAAAGCACAGATACGCAGTATTTT. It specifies CSVDQSTDTQYF.

Here the CDR3 DNA reads TGTGCCAGCAGCCGCTATGGGACACCTACTCAAGAGACCCAGTACTTC. Residues: CASSRYGTPTQETQYF. The chain joins TRBV9 to TRBJ2-5; a weak D match, TRBD1 (6 bases). Trimming removed 4 bases from V and 2 bases from J, with 18 bases in between. The germline gives CDR1 SGDLS, CDR2 YYNGEE. The CDR3 is 16 amino acids.

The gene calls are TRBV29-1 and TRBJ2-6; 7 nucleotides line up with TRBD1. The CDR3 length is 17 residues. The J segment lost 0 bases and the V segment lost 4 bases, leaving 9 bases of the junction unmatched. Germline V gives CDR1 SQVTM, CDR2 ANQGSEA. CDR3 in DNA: TGCAGCGTTGTCCACAGGGGCCTTCACTCTGGGGCCAACGTCCTGACTTTC. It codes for CSVVHRGLHSGANVLTF. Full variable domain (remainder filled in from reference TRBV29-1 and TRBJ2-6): SAVISQKPSRDICQRGTSLTIQCQVDSQVTMMFWYRQQPGQSLTLIATANQGSEATYESGFVIDKFPISRPNLTFSTLTVSNMSPEDSSIYLCSVVHRGLHSGANVLTFGAGSRLTVL.

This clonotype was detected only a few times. This CDR3 reads CSATGDTDTQYF. CDR3 nucleotides: TGCAGTGCTACCGGAGACACAGATACGCAGTATTTT. The chain carries TRBV20-1 and TRBJ2-3; no firm D call. The CDR3 runs to 12 residues. Trimming took 4 bases from V and 2 from J, leaving 7 bases between them. Germline CDR1 is DFQATT and CDR2 is SNEGSKA (reference sequence).

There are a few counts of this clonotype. The CDR3 is CASTGTSGATDTQYF. CDR3 DNA: TGTGCCAGCACAGGGACTAGCGGGGCCACAGATACGCAGTATTTT. The J gene is TRBJ2-3, the V gene TRBV28, with 13 bases fitting TRBD2. Unmatched junction bases numbered 3, after V lost 7 bases and J lost 2 bases. The V gene's germline CDR1 is MDHEN and CDR2 SYDVKM. The CDR3 has 15 amino acids.

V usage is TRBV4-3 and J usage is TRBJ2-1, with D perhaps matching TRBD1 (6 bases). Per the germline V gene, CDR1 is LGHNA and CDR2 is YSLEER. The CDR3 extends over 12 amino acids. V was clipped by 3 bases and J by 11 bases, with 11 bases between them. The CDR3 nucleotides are TGCGCCAGCAGCCAGGCAACAGGGAAGCAGTTCTTC. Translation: CASSQATGKQFF.

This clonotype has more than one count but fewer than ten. The CDR3 is CASSYRTGVSGANVLTF. The CDR3 coding sequence is TGTGCCAGCAGCTATCGGACAGGGGTCTCTGGGGCCAACGTCCTGACTTTC. The chain carries TRBV28 and TRBJ2-6, with 9 bases matching TRBD1. Germline CDR1 is MDHEN and CDR2 is SYDVKM. V trimming: 6 bases; J trimming: 0 bases; junction bases outside the gene matches: 6. The CDR3 spans 17 residues.

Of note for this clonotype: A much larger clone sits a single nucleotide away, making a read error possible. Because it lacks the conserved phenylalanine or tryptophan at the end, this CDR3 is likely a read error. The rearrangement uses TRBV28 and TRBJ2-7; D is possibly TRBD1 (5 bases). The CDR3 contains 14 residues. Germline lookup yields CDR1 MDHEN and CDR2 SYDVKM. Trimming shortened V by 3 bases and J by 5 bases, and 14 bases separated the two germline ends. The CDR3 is CASSLGPLQNEQYY. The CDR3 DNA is TGTGCCAGCAGTTTGGGGCCTCTACAAAACGAGCAGTACTAC.

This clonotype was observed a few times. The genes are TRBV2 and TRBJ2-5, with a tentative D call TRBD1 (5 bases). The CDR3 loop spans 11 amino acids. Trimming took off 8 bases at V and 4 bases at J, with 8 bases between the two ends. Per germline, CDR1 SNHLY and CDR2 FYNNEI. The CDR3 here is CASVQGETQYF. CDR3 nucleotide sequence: TGTGCCAGCGTGCAGGGAGAGACCCAGTACTTC.

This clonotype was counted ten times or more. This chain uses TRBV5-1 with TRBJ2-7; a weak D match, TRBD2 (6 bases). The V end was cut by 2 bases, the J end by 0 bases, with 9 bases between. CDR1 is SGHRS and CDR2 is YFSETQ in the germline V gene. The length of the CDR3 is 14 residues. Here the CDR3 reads CASSFRESSYEQYF. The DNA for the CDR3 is TGCGCCAGCAGCTTCCGGGAGAGCTCCTACGAGCAGTACTTC.

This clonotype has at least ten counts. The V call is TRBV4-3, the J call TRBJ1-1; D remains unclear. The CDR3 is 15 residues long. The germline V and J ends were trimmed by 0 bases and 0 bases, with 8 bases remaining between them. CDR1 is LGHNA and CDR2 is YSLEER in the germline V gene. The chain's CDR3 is CASSQEDPVNTEAFF. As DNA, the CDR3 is TGCGCCAGCAGCCAAGAGGATCCAGTGAACACTGAAGCTTTCTTT.

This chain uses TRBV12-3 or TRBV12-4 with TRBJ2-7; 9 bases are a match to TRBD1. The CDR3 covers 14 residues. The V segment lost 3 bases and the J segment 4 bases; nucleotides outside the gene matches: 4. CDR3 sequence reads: CASSLGTGCYEQYF. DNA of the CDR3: TGTGCCAGCAGTTTGGGGACAGGGTGTTACGAGCAGTACTTC.

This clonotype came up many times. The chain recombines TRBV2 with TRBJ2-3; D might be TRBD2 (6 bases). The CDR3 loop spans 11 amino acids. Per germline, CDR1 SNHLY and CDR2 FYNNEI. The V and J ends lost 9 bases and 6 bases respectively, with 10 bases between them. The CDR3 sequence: CARREPDTQYF. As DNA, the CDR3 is TGTGCCAGGCGGGAACCCGATACGCAGTATTTT.

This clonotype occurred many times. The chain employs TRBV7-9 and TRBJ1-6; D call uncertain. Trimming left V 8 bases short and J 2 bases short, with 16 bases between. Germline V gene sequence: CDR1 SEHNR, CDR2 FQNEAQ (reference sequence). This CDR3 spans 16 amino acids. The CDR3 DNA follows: TGTGCCAGCTTGGGTGTATCAGAAACCTATAATTCACCCCTCCACTTT. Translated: CASLGVSETYNSPLHF.

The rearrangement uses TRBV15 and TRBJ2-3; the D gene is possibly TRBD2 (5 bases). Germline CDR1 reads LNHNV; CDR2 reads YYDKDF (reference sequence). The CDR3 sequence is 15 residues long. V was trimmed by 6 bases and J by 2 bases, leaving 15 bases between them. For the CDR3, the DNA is TGTGCCACCAGATCCCGGACTTCGGACACAGATACGCAGTATTTT. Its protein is CATRSRTSDTDTQYF.

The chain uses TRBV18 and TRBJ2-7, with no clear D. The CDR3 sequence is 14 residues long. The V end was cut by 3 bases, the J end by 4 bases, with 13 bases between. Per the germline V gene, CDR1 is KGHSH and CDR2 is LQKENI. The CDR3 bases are TGTGCCAGCTCACCGGCAGGTGTTCGATACGAGCAGTACTTC. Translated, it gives CASSPAGVRYEQYF.

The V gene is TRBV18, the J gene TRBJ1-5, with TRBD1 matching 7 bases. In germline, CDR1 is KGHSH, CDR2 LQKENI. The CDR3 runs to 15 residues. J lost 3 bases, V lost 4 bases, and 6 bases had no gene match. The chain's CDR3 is CASSHGTDPNQPQHF. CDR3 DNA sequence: TGTGCCAGCTCACACGGGACAGATCCCAATCAGCCCCAGCATTTT. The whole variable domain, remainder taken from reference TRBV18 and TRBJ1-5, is NAGVMQNPRHLVRRRGQEARLRCSPMKGHSHVYWYRQLPEEGLKFMVYLQKENIIDESGMPKERFSAEFPKEGPSILRIQQVVRGDSAAYFCASSHGTDPNQPQHFGDGTRLSIL.